These 20 T cell receptor beta chains were sequenced from one sample in a study of control samples from healthy donors and cancer patients. The method was immunoSEQ multiplex PCR; TCRdb's version includes in-frame clones alone and lacks a portion of them. The sample carries more than 85,000 clones, 85% to 90% recorded once. What was sequenced was blood. These receptor sequences come from a woman between 45 and 60 years old in good health.

This chain uses TRBV6-2 or TRBV6-3 with TRBJ2-4; tentative D call: TRBD2 (5 bases). There are 17 residues in the CDR3. V was shortened by 2 bases and J by 1 base, with 15 bases between the two germline ends. CDR1 and CDR2 from the germline V gene are MNHEY and SVGEGT. The DNA for the CDR3 is TGTGCCAGCAGTTACATTCATGGCGGGTCGGCCAAAAACATTCAGTACTTC. Amino acid sequence: CASSYIHGGSAKNIQYF.

The CDR3 reads CASSFRGARSPLHF. The CDR3 DNA sequence: TGTGCCAGCAGCTTCCGGGGGGCGCGTTCACCCCTCCACTTT. V is TRBV5-6 and J is TRBJ1-6, with D maybe TRBD1 (6 bases). Germline loops: CDR1 SGHDT, CDR2 YYEEEE. CDR3 size: 14 residues. V lost 2 bases, J lost 9 bases, and 12 bases lay in between.

The chain links TRBV19 to TRBJ1-5, with D possibly being TRBD1 (6 bases). Germline CDR1 is LNHDA and CDR2 is SQIVND (reference sequence). The CDR3 is 12 residues long. Trimming removed 8 bases from V and 1 base from J, with 6 bases in between. The CDR3 reads CASGQSNQPQHF. The CDR3 bases are TGTGCCAGTGGACAGAGCAATCAGCCCCAGCATTTT. Combining the CDR3 with reference TRBV19 and TRBJ1-5 gives the whole variable domain DGGITQSPKYLFRKEGQNVTLSCEQNLNHDAMYWYRQDPGQGLRLIYYSQIVNDFQKGDIAEGYSVSREKKESFPLTVTSAQKNPTAFYLCASGQSNQPQHFGDGTRLSIL.

The V gene is TRBV19, the J gene TRBJ1-3, with TRBD1 matching 7 bases. This CDR3 is built from 16 residues. Germline V lookup: CDR1 LNHDA, CDR2 SQIVND (reference sequence). V was clipped by 6 bases and J by 4 bases; unmatched bases: 12. For the CDR3, the DNA is TGTGCCAGTAGCTCAACGACAGGGTTCTCCGGAAACACCATATATTTT. This encodes CASSSTTGFSGNTIYF.

The chain links TRBV11-2 to TRBJ2-6, with D perhaps TRBD1 (5 bases). CDR3 length equals 18 residues. Germline V gene sequence: CDR1 SGHAT, CDR2 FQNNGV. Trimming stripped 1 base from V and 2 bases from J, with 15 bases between. CDR3 protein: CASSLVRVTEPGANVLTF. The DNA of the CDR3 is TGTGCCAGCAGCTTAGTCAGGGTTACAGAACCTGGGGCCAACGTCCTGACTTTC.

The V and J genes are TRBV7-8 and TRBJ2-6; D uncertain. CDR3 length equals 15 residues. The V end lost 1 base, the J end lost 1 base, and 5 bases lay between the germline ends. Germline values: CDR1 SGHVS, CDR2 FQNEAQ. This CDR3 is CASSLGRSGANVLTF. CDR3 sequence (DNA): TGTGCCAGCAGCTTAGGGCGTTCTGGGGCCAACGTCCTGACTTTC. The complete variable domain, with remaining parts taken from reference TRBV7-8 and TRBJ2-6, reads GAGVSQSPRYKVAKRGQDVALRCDPISGHVSLFWYQQALGQGPEFLTYFQNEAQLDKSGLPSDRFFAERPEGSVSTLKIQRTQQEDSAVYLCASSLGRSGANVLTFGAGSRLTVL.

The rearrangement links TRBV11-3 to TRBJ2-7; D not resolved. The germline CDR1 and CDR2 sequences are SGHNT and YENEEA. The CDR3 extends over 13 amino acids. V shed 8 bases and J shed 0 bases, with 11 bases lying between them. Here the CDR3 reads CASSPGTSYEQYF. DNA of the CDR3: TGTGCCAGCTCCCCGGGCACCTCCTACGAGCAGTACTTC.

This clone was recorded once. The chain carries TRBV7-9 and TRBJ1-3; possibly TRBD1 for D (5 bases). V was trimmed by 1 base and J by 0 bases, leaving 16 bases between them. Germline CDR1 and CDR2: SEHNR and FQNEAQ (reference sequence). The length of the CDR3 is 18 residues. CDR3 amino acids: CASSLVIRGASSGNTIYF. The DNA for the CDR3 is TGTGCCAGCAGCTTAGTAATAAGGGGCGCATCCTCTGGAAACACCATATATTTT. The whole variable domain, remainder taken from reference TRBV7-9 and TRBJ1-3, is DTGVSQNPRHKITKRGQNVTFRCDPISEHNRLYWYRQTLGQGPEFLTYFQNEAQLEKSRLLSDRFSAERPKGSFSTLEIQRTEQGDSAMYLCASSLVIRGASSGNTIYFGEGSWLTVV.

The DNA of the CDR3 is TGTGCCAGCAGCCCAACTAGGCAAGGGAACACCGGGGAGCTGTTTTTT. Amino acid sequence: CASSPTRQGNTGELFF. The rearrangement uses TRBV3-1 (or the pseudogene TRBV3-2) and TRBJ2-2; possible D gene TRBD2, 5 bases. V was cut by 4 bases and J by 1 base, with 13 bases left in between. Germline loops: CDR1 LGHDT, CDR2 YNNKEL (reference sequence). The CDR3 is 16 amino acids.

This chain links TRBV13 with TRBJ1-1; 8 bases are a match to TRBD1. Germline CDR1 PRHDT, CDR2 FYEKMQ (reference sequence). Trimming cost V 4 bases and J 4 bases; bases outside gene matches: 5. This CDR3 is 14 amino acids long. The CDR3: CASSSGGIFTEAFF. DNA for the CDR3: TGTGCCAGCAGCTCAGGGGGCATTTTCACTGAAGCTTTCTTT.

The chain combines TRBV18 with TRBJ2-7; D not resolved. The CDR3 spans 12 residues. Germline assignment: CDR1 KGHSH and CDR2 LQKENI. The V end was cut by 11 bases, the J end by 4 bases, with 15 bases between. The CDR3 sequence: CACRGDSYEQYF. CDR3 coding DNA: TGTGCCTGCCGTGGGGATAGTTACGAGCAGTACTTC.

The gene calls are TRBV9 and TRBJ2-3; no reliable D call. CDR1 is SGDLS, CDR2 YYNGEE, per germline. V lost 0 bases to trimming and J lost 3 bases, with 8 bases between them. The CDR3 contains 14 residues. The CDR3 is CASSVDSATDTQYF. The CDR3 coding sequence is TGTGCCAGCAGCGTAGATTCGGCTACAGATACGCAGTATTTT. Full variable domain (remainder filled in from reference TRBV9 and TRBJ2-3): DSGVTQTPKHLITATGQRVTLRCSPRSGDLSVYWYQQSLDQGLQFLIQYYNGEERAKGNILERFSAQQFPDLHSELNLSSLELGDSALYFCASSVDSATDTQYFGPGTRLTVL.

The chain is built from TRBV6-5 and TRBJ1-1; a possible D gene is TRBD1 (6 bases). CDR3 length: 14 residues. V was shortened by 4 bases and J by 6 bases, with 15 bases between the two germline ends. Germline V gives CDR1 MNHEY, CDR2 SVGAGI. The CDR3 loop is CASSSTDSVSEAFF. In DNA, the CDR3 is TGTGCCAGCAGTTCCACGGACAGTGTCTCTGAAGCTTTCTTT.

The rearrangement links TRBV2 to TRBJ1-1, with D hard to call. CDR3 length equals 16 residues. Germline loops: CDR1 SNHLY, CDR2 FYNNEI. Trimming took 3 bases from V and 0 from J, leaving 14 bases between them. CDR3 in amino acids: CASSDWARPMNTEAFF. Written as DNA, the CDR3 is TGTGCCAGCAGTGATTGGGCCAGACCAATGAACACTGAAGCTTTCTTT.

The chain joins TRBV6-5 to TRBJ1-2, with D unresolved. This CDR3 contains 15 residues. Trimming stripped 9 bases from V and 5 bases from J, with 22 bases between. Germline V lookup: CDR1 MNHEY, CDR2 SVGAGI. CDR3 region: CASTPTPRAPYGYTF. In DNA, the CDR3 is TGTGCCAGTACCCCTACGCCCCGGGCCCCATATGGCTACACCTTC.

The chain is built from TRBV27 and TRBJ1-2; tentative D call: TRBD1 (5 bases). Germline CDR1 is MNHEY and CDR2 is SMNVEV (reference sequence). Trimming left V 2 bases short and J 3 bases short, with 10 bases between. The CDR3 has 14 residues. The CDR3 DNA follows: TGTGCCAGCAGTTTAATCGGGACGGACTATGGCTACACCTTC. It encodes CASSLIGTDYGYTF.

The chain is built from TRBV29-1 and TRBJ2-5; 8 bases are a match to TRBD2. Germline CDR1 and CDR2: SQVTM and ANQGSEA. CDR3 length: 12 residues. Losses at the gene ends were 8 bases for V and 5 bases for J; bases not matched to a gene: 7. The CDR3 loop reads CSTGAGVETQYF. The CDR3 region has the DNA TGCAGCACAGGAGCGGGAGTGGAGACCCAGTACTTC. Full variable domain (remainder filled in from reference TRBV29-1 and TRBJ2-5): SAVISQKPSRDICQRGTSLTIQCQVDSQVTMMFWYRQQPGQSLTLIATANQGSEATYESGFVIDKFPISRPNLTFSTLTVSNMSPEDSSIYLCSTGAGVETQYFGPGTRLLVL.

The J gene is TRBJ2-7, the V gene TRBV30; 7 nucleotides line up with TRBD2. The germline CDR1 and CDR2 sequences are GTSNPN and SVGIG (reference sequence). Germline trimming cut 1 base from V and 9 bases from J; bases unmatched to any gene: 18. The CDR3 is made up of 16 amino acids. For the CDR3, the DNA is TGTGCCTGGAGTGGTCGCTTATCGGGAGGTTCCGTGGGGCAGTACGTC. Translated, it gives CAWSGRLSGGSVGQYV.

V is TRBV12-3 or TRBV12-4 and J is TRBJ1-2, with D maybe TRBD1 (6 bases). The ends were cut back, 6 bases at V and 5 bases at J, with 10 bases in the middle. This CDR3 contains 12 residues. CDR3 DNA: TGTGCCAGCAGCCGGACAGTTTATGGCTACACCTTC. Residues: CASSRTVYGYTF.

The chain combines TRBV9 with TRBJ2-5; no definite D call. Germline V gene lookup returns CDR1 SGDLS and CDR2 YYNGEE. V was clipped by 0 bases and J by 1 base, with 10 bases between them. The CDR3 has 15 residues. The CDR3 DNA follows: TGTGCCAGCAGCGTAGGGCTAGTATCCCAAGAGACCCAGTACTTC. Protein: CASSVGLVSQETQYF.